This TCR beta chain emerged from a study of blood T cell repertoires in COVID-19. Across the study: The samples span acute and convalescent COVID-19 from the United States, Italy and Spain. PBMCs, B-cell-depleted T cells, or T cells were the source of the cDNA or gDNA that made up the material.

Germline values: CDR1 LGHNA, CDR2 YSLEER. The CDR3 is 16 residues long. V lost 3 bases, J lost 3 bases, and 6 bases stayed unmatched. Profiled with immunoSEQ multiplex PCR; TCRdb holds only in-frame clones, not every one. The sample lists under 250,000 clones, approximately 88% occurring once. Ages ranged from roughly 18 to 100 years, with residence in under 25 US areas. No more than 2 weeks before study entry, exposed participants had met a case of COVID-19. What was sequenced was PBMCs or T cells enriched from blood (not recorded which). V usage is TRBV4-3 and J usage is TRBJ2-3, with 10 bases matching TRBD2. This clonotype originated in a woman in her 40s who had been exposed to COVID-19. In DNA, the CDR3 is TGCGCCAGCAGCCAGGACTCGGGACTAGCGACAGATACGCAGTATTTT. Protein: CASSQDSGLATDTQYF.